This TCR beta chain emerged from a study of response to subunit inactivated influenza vaccine. Study-level results: Authors suggested few new T cells are recruited by each seasonal influenza vaccination.

Points on this clonotype: Its antigen is not identified.

TCRdb reprocessed the RT-PCR reads via MiXCR and lists one record per CDR3 protein. The sample records almost 250,000 distinct CDR3 sequences, 10% to 15% being singletons. The CDR3 covers 15 residues. The V gene end was trimmed by 1 base and the J gene end by 4 bases; junction bases not matched to a gene: 6. CDR1 and CDR2 (germline): DFQATT, SNEGSKA (reference sequence). This receptor was taken from a middle-aged man who received an inactivated influenza vaccine. The chain carries TRBV20-1 and TRBJ2-5; TRBD2 agrees at 10 bases. The sequencing used non-naive T cells sorted from PBMCs, collected less than 15 days before vaccination. CDR3 sequence reads: CSARVGSGGGETQYF. The CDR3 DNA sequence: TGCAGTGCTAGAGTCGGCAGCGGGGGGGGAGAGACCCAGTACTTC.